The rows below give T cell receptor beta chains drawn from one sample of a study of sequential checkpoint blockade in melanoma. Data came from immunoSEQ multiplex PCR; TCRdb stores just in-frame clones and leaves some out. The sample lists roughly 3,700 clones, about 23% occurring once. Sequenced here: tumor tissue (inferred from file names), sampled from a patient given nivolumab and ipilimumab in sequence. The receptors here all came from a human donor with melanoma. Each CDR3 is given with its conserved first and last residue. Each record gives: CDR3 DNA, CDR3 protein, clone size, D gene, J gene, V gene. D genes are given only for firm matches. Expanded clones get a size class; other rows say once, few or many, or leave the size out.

TGTGCCAGCTCACAGGACAGAAATCAGCCCCAGCATTTT CASSQDRNQPQHF NA NA TRBJ1-5 TRBV18
TGTGCCAGCAGCGTCGGGACTAGCGGGGGAGAGACCCAGTACTTC CASSVGTSGGETQYF few TRBD2 TRBJ2-5 TRBV9
TGTGCCAGCAGCTTAAATCACTATACAGGGGGAGGGGACTATGGCTACACCTTC CASSLNHYTGGGDYGYTF medium-sized TRBD1 TRBJ1-2 TRBV11-3
TGTGCCAGCAGCCCGATAACAGGGGGCGCATCACCCCTCCACTTT CASSPITGGASPLHF NA TRBD1 TRBJ1-6 TRBV11-3
TGTGCCTGGAAATATTGGAACACTGAAGCTTTCTTT CAWKYWNTEAFF NA NA TRBJ1-1 TRBV30
TGTGCCATCAGTGGCCACGATAATGAAAAACTGTTTTTT CAISGHDNEKLFF many NA TRBJ1-4 TRBV6-8
TGCAGCGTCGATAGACGGCTGGCTAACTATGGCTACACCTTC CSVDRRLANYGYTF NA NA TRBJ1-2 TRBV29-1
TGTGCCAGCAGCCCCTATCCCATGAACACTGAAGCTTTCTTT CASSPYPMNTEAFF many NA TRBJ1-1 TRBV11-3
TGTGCCAGCAGTTACGCGGCTAGGAGGGGGGACACTGAAGCTTTCTTT CASSYAARRGDTEAFF many NA TRBJ1-1 TRBV6-8
TGTGCCAGCAGCTTGTACCCTAGCGACTCCTACGAGCAGTACTTC CASSLYPSDSYEQYF NA NA TRBJ2-7 TRBV11-3
TGTGCCAGCTCACCTGGCCTAGTAGGGACAGATACGCAGTATTTT CASSPGLVGTDTQYF NA NA TRBJ2-3 TRBV18
TGTGCCAGCAGTGAAGTCGCTGACAGAAGGGAAAAACTGTTTTTT CASSEVADRREKLFF medium-sized NA TRBJ1-4 TRBV6-1
TGTGCTAGTGGTTTGCCCCCAGACAGGCGGAGGGCCGGGGAGCTGTTTTTT CASGLPPDRRRAGELFF NA NA TRBJ2-2 TRBV12-5
TGTGCCACCAGCAGAGATAGGGTCCGCGGTGGCGAGCAGTACTTC CATSRDRVRGGEQYF medium-sized NA TRBJ2-7 TRBV15
TGTGCCAGCAGCCTGTCAGGACAGGGCGGTAATTCACCCCTCCACTTT CASSLSGQGGNSPLHF few TRBD1 TRBJ1-6 TRBV11-3
TGTGCCAGCAGGGACCGGGAGGGAGGGTCCTACGAGCAGTACTTC CASRDREGGSYEQYF few TRBD2 TRBJ2-7 TRBV6-8
TGTGCCAGCAGCCCTCGGACGGGGCCCTCCTACAATGAGCAGTTCTTC CASSPRTGPSYNEQFF medium-sized NA TRBJ2-1 TRBV6-8
TGTGCCAGCAGCGTAGAGGTTCTCCCCTACGAGCAGTACTTC CASSVEVLPYEQYF many NA TRBJ2-7 TRBV9
TGTGCCAGCAGCTTGGCCGCTGGGGTCCGGGCCACTGAAGCTTTCTTT CASSLAAGVRATEAFF many NA TRBJ1-1 TRBV11-3
TGTGCCAGCTCACCGGGACAGGGGAGCTCCTACGAGCAGTACTTC CASSPGQGSSYEQYF NA TRBD1 TRBJ2-7 TRBV18
TGTGCCAGCTCACCTCTATTTGGGTCGGAGCAGTACTTC CASSPLFGSEQYF NA NA TRBJ2-7 TRBV18
TGTGCCAGCAGCGTGACTAGCCGGCCCACCGGGGAGCTGTTTTTT CASSVTSRPTGELFF NA TRBD2 TRBJ2-2 TRBV9
TGTGCCAGCTCACCATCCGGGACGGGGAAGAATGAGCAGTTCTTC CASSPSGTGKNEQFF NA NA TRBJ2-1 TRBV18
TGTGCCAGCAGCCCATGGACAGGGGGCTCCTATAATTCACCCCTCCACTTT CASSPWTGGSYNSPLHF many NA TRBJ1-6 TRBV7-5
TGTGCCAGCAGTGCTAGCGGGGGGGCGATAGGGGAGACCCAGTACTTC CASSASGGAIGETQYF NA TRBD2 TRBJ2-5 TRBV2
TGTGCCAGCAGCTCAAAAGATTCTAGCCGTATCCTAGCCTACGAGCAGTACTTC CASSSKDSSRILAYEQYF NA NA TRBJ2-7 TRBV11-3
TGTGCCAGCAGCGTAGGCGGGGGGCTAAATGAGCAGTTCTTC CASSVGGGLNEQFF many TRBD2 TRBJ2-1 TRBV9
TGTGCCAGCAGCTTAGGGGCACAGGTCTATGGCTACACCTTC CASSLGAQVYGYTF large NA TRBJ1-2 TRBV11-3
TGCGCCAGCAGCGTGACAGGGTATGGGAGTGAGCAGTTCTTC CASSVTGYGSEQFF NA TRBD1 TRBJ2-1 TRBV5-1
TGTGCCAGTAGTATATTGCCAGGTACCCGTGGCTACACCTTC CASSILPGTRGYTF few NA TRBJ1-2 TRBV19
TGTGCCAGCAGCCCCCAGGGTTGGGCTAGCACAGATACGCAGTATTTT CASSPQGWASTDTQYF NA NA TRBJ2-3 TRBV11-3
TGTGCCAGCAGTGAAGACACAGGGGGAAACTATGGCTACACCTTC CASSEDTGGNYGYTF NA TRBD1 TRBJ1-2 TRBV25-1
TGTGCCATCAGTGGGTTAGCCGCAAATCACTACGAGCAGTACTTC CAISGLAANHYEQYF many NA TRBJ2-7 TRBV6-8
TGTGCCAGCAGTTACTCGGCGGTGTCCTACGAGCAGTACTTC CASSYSAVSYEQYF NA NA TRBJ2-7 TRBV6-8
TGTGCCAGCAGTTTCCGGGGAGAGGTTAGCACAGATACGCAGTATTTT CASSFRGEVSTDTQYF medium-sized NA TRBJ2-3 TRBV6-8
TGTGCCAGCAGCCCGGTCGGGTACAATGAGCAGTTCTTC CASSPVGYNEQFF many NA TRBJ2-1 TRBV7-1
TGTGCCAGTTTATATAACTATGGCTACACCTTC CASLYNYGYTF few NA TRBJ1-2 TRBV6-7
TGTGCCAGTAGGCGGACTACCGGGGACAATGAGCAGTTCTTC CASRRTTGDNEQFF NA NA TRBJ2-1 TRBV19
TGTGCCAGCAGTGACCCCGGACAGCTTGGAAACACCATATATTTT CASSDPGQLGNTIYF few NA TRBJ1-3 TRBV25-1
TGCGCCAGCAGCCCCGGAAGGGGAAAGGACTATGGCTACACCTTC CASSPGRGKDYGYTF few NA TRBJ1-2 TRBV5-1
TGCAGCGTTGAAGGGGACACCTACAATGAGCAGTTCTTC CSVEGDTYNEQFF medium-sized NA TRBJ2-1 TRBV29-1
TGTGCCAGCAGTCTCCTTAGGGGACAGGGAAACACTGAAGCTTTCTTT CASSLLRGQGNTEAFF NA TRBD1 TRBJ1-1 TRBV6-8
TGTGCCAGCAGAACATGGGGGGGCGGCCCTGAAGCTTTCTTT CASRTWGGGPEAFF many NA TRBJ1-1 TRBV11-3
TGTGCCTGGAGTGGTCACGCAGATACGCAGTATTTT CAWSGHADTQYF NA NA TRBJ2-3 TRBV30
TGTGCCAGCAGCCCAGGGGGAGTGAACACTGAAGCTTTCTTT CASSPGGVNTEAFF many TRBD1 TRBJ1-1 TRBV7-6
TGTGCTAGTTCCCTTTCAACCGGGATTAACTATGGCTACACCTTC CASSLSTGINYGYTF few NA TRBJ1-2 TRBV12-5